This T cell receptor beta chain stems from a study of T cell responses to AZD1222 COVID-19 vaccine (dated by TCRdb to the early 2020s). Regarding the complete study: AZD1222 recipients whose second dose came at about 4 weeks and those whose second dose came at about 12 weeks were combined into one group, since spike-specific TCR depth and breadth did not differ between the two schedules. TCR sequencing covered fewer than 250 trial participants: 200 to 210 given two doses of AZD1222 and approximately 25 given two doses of MenACWY control vaccine. Trial participants were enrolled into age subgroups of 18-55, 56-69 and 70-plus years, which contained approximately 150, 30 and 60 TCR-sequenced participants, respectively. The investigation overall reported the following: Reportedly, almost half of the unique spike-specific TCRs recognized epitopes lying outside the regions that are mutated in the B.1.351 and B.1.1.7 variants. The whole spike protein was spanned by vaccine-associated CD4 TCRs, and dominant responses were seen in regions 160-218 and 743-854. Only 5 to 7 AZD1222 recipients were SARS-CoV-2 seropositive at baseline, limiting conclusions about previously exposed vaccinees. Because no day 14 peak-response samples were available, repertoires were characterized only after the peak T cell response. The 56-69-year group was small, and its depth increase did not reach significance, likely because of low power. Participants were mostly white British and included more females than males, and it was suggested by the authors that clonal diversity may have been underestimated. Spike-specific TCR breadth and depth rose significantly after two AZD1222 doses compared with day 0 and with MenACWY recipients.

The CDR3 regions of human TCRbeta chains were analyzed by immunosequencing. Per the authors' processing: Repertoire TCRs were matched against a reference library of SARS-CoV-2-specific TCRs generated with the MIRA antigen-specificity platform. Breadth was defined as the fraction of unique TCRs that were SARS-CoV-2-associated, and depth was defined as the fraction of total T cells that were SARS-CoV-2-associated. Using the MIRA data, each spike-specific TCR was assigned both to the spike region to which the TCR was reactive and to a CD4 or CD8 class. Log10-transformed breadth and depth values were compared by one-way ANOVA with Sidak's multiple comparisons tests. This immuneACCESS table, as held by TCRdb, lists in-frame sequences with V and J called but not all clones. Of the missing ones, under half trace to an unresolved V gene in checked studies; the others have no known cause. Clonal size and the V and J genes are those of that table, whereas D and trimming came from the DNA. This sample holds 150,000 to 180,000 clones; approximately 90% were observed only once. The top ten clonotypes cover 1.5% to 2% of the sample.

This clone was observed once. There is no known antigen for this receptor. Base qualities are not at hand, and no much larger clone is one base apart. What the time point label conveys for this sample: baseline before first vaccination. Vaccinee samples were obtained from the UK trials COV001 and COV002, which included a single-blind randomized controlled phase 2/3 trial of AZD1222 (ChAdOx1 nCoV-19) in healthy adults. For TCRbeta chain sequencing, PBMC samples were collected from trial participants at day 0 and at day 28 after the second dose. V ends up 4 bases short and J 5 bases short, with an unmatched junction base count of 4. The germline V gene (reference sequence) gives CDR1 as GTSNPN and CDR2 as SVGIG. The CDR3 runs 14 amino acids, cysteine and phenylalanine included. Left in the record is the CDR3 DNA by itself, 42 bases read in frame from the first base.

Recombination connected TRBV30 to TRBJ1-5; 11 central bases correspond to TRBD1. Source: peripheral blood, taken on day 0 of AZD1222 vaccination. The sequence was collected from an adult in good health. The CDR3 reads as follows: CAWTGTGGDQPQHF. The DNA sequence is as follows: TGTGCCTGGACCGGGACAGGGGGGGATCAGCCCCAGCATTTT. Outside the CDR3, residues come from the reference TRBV30 and TRBJ1-5 proteins, so the full variable domain is: SQTIHQWPATLVQPVGSPLSLECTVEGTSNPNLYWYRQAAGRGLQLLFYSVGIGQISSEVPQNLSASRPQDRQFILSSKKLLLSDSGFYLCAWTGTGGDQPQHFGDGTRLSIL.